Listed here is a single T cell receptor beta chain. Per the authors' pipeline: Reference gene primer amplification yielded estimated nucleated cell counts. Here immunoSEQ multiplex PCR was the method, and the copy in TCRdb shows in-frame clones only, minus some. D and trimming come from the DNA, and the V and J calls and clone size come from that table. Of 430,000 or so clones in the sample, about 90% are singletons; the top ten hold around 0.92%. Seattle's enrolled individuals joined amid active infection and were then monitored longitudinally. This sample is part of a study of blood T cell repertoires in COVID-19. Study context: Collection of acute and convalescent COVID-19 samples took place in the United States, Italy and Spain.

Germline CDR1 MNHEY, CDR2 SMNVEV (reference sequence). The V segment lost 3 bases and the J segment 7 bases; nucleotides outside the gene matches: 4. This CDR3 has 15 amino acids. Source material: peripheral blood. The V gene is TRBV27, the J gene TRBJ1-4; 11 positions match TRBD1. This TCR was recovered from a young man with COVID-19, enrolled during active disease. CDR3 coding DNA: TGTGCCAGCAGTTTCGCCGGGACAGGGGGTGAAAAACTGTTTTTT. Translating gives CASSFAGTGGEKLFF.